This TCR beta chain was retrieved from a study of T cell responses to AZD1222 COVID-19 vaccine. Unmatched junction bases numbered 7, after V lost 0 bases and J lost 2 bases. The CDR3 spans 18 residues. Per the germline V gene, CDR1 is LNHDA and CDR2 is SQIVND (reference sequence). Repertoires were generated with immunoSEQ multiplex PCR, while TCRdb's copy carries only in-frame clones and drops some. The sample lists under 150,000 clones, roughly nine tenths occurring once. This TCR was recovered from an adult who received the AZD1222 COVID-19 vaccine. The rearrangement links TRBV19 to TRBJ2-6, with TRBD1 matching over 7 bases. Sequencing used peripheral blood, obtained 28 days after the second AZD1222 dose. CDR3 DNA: TGTGCCAGTAGTATAGATCTTGGGCAGGGGGCTGGGGCCAACGTCCTGACTTTC. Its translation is CASSIDLGQGAGANVLTF.